The T cell receptor (beta chain) described here comes from a study of human T cells and chemical hapten exposure. Germline V gene lookup returns CDR1 SGDLS and CDR2 YYNGEE. V was pared by 0 bases and J by 4 bases, with 2 bases between. The CDR3 contains 11 residues. TCRdb used MiXCR to reprocess the RACE reads, holding one entry per CDR3 protein. The sample holds around 92,000 distinct CDR3 sequences, under 14% seen once. Regarding time point: pre-sensitization, week 0. Treatment defined: therapeutic diphenylcyclopropenone sensitization with weekly scalp DPC. Drawing of blood took place ahead of applying each patch test.

The chain is built from TRBV9 and TRBJ2-7; D remains ambiguous. Source: whole blood, taken in connection with sensitization to the hapten diphenylcyclopropenone (DPC). This receptor was obtained from a woman aged 55-69 years with alopecia areata. Some clones in this sample may be carry-over from other donors' samples. The CDR3 coding sequence is TGTGCCAGCAGCGTAGGGTACGAGCAGTACTTC. Its protein product is CASSVGYEQYF.